The sequence of this T cell receptor (beta chain) was determined in a study of human T cells and chemical hapten exposure. J gave up 5 bases and V 6 bases, and 9 bases lay outside the gene matches. This CDR3 spans 14 amino acids. The germline V gene has CDR1 DFQATT and CDR2 SNEGSKA (reference sequence). Time point meaning: patch test 2, 6 weeks after DPC sensitization. Treatment denoted: therapeutic diphenylcyclopropenone sensitization with weekly scalp DPC. Blood was drawn before each patch test was applied. MiXCR was run by TCRdb on the RACE reads, yielding one entry per CDR3 protein. The sample consists of a few hundred thousand distinct CDR3 sequences, over 6% of them appearing once.

The TCR comes from a young woman with alopecia areata. Some clones in this sample may be carry-over from other donors' samples. The gene calls are TRBV20-1 and TRBJ1-5, with TRBD1 identical over 8 bases. The sample here was whole blood, taken in connection with sensitization to the hapten diphenylcyclopropenone (DPC). Here the CDR3 DNA reads TGCAGTGCCGCCTTAGGACAGGGCCATCAGCCCCAGCATTTT. Protein sequence: CSAALGQGHQPQHF.